The sequence of this TCR beta chain was determined in a study of naive and memory T cell subsets. Regarding the study as a whole: Each distinct alpha or beta sequence counts as one clonotype.

Germline assignment: CDR1 SGHVS and CDR2 FNYEAQ. This CDR3 is built from 14 residues. V lost 0 bases and J lost 6, with 12 bases in between. Cells stained for CD3, CD4, CD8, CD45RA, CD27 and viability were sorted into four CD45RA/CD27 subsets. This clonotype was found many times. Its cognate antigen is unknown. Both TRBC1 and TRBC2 were covered by a beta constant-region primer of two equimolar oligonucleotides. Ligation attached a single-stranded oligonucleotide with a 12-nucleotide UMI and the SP2 primer to the cDNA 3' end. Ligated cDNA was amplified by four rounds of PCR with nested alpha and beta constant-region primers and SP2. TCRdb re-analysed the UMI-ligation and nested PCR reads in MiXCR, keeping a single row per CDR3 protein. The sample yields some 85,000 distinct CDR3 sequences, around 12% seen once.

The sample consisted of central memory CD4+ T cells from blood. This receptor was obtained from a human donor in good health. The chain has TRBV7-6 and TRBJ2-7; D is unclear. CDR3 DNA: TGTGCCAGCAGCTTAGCGTCTGGCCAAGGCGAGCAGTACTTC. This sequence encodes CASSLASGQGEQYF.